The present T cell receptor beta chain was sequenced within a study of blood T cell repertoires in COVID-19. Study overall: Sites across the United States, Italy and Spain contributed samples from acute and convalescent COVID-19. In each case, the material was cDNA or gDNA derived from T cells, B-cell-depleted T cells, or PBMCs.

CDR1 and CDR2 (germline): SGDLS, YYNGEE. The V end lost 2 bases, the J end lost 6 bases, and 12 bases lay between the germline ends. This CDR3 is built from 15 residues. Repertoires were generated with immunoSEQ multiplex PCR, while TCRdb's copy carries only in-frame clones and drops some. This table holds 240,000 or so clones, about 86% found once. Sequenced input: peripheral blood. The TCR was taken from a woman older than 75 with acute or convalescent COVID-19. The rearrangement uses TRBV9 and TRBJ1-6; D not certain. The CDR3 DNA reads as TGTGCCAGCAGCGTCGACGCGGGCCTTAATTCACCCCTCCACTTT. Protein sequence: CASSVDAGLNSPLHF.